This T cell receptor beta chain was captured by sequencing in a study of tissue T cells after allogeneic stem cell transplantation. For the study at large: Pathologist review favored tissue samples showing histologically apparent lymphocytes. Study-wide results and caveats: The patient cohort was small and clinically heterogeneous, with limited sampling depth.

V lost 6 bases and J 3 bases, leaving 17 bases between the germline ends. The V gene's germline CDR1 is MNHEY and CDR2 SVGAGI. CDR3 length equals 15 residues. Profiling relied on immunoSEQ multiplex PCR, and the TCRdb table lists in-frame clones only, not all of them. The profile shows 9,700 or so clones, approximately 70% of them singletons. Points on this clone: Antigen: not known.

The material was tissue from the stomach, obtained at autopsy. The sequence was obtained from a male donor at least 60 years old with lung cancer. V is TRBV6-5 and J is TRBJ1-1; possibly TRBD1 for D (5 bases). The CDR3 loop is CASRNSHLGHTEAFF. For the CDR3, the DNA is TGTGCCAGCAGGAACTCCCACTTGGGGCACACTGAAGCTTTCTTT.